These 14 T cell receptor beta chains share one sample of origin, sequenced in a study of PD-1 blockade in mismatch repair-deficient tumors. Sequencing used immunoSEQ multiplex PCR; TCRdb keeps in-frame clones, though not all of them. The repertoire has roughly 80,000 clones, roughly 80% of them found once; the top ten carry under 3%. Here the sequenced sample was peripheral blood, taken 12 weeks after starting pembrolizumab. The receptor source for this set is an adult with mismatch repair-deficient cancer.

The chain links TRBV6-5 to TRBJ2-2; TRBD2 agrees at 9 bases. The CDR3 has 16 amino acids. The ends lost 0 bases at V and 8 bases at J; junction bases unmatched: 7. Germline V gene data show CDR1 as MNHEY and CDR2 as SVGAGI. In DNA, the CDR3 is TGTGCCAGCAGTTACTCGATTAGCGGGAGTGGAGGGGAGCTGTTTTTT. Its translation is CASSYSISGSGGELFF.

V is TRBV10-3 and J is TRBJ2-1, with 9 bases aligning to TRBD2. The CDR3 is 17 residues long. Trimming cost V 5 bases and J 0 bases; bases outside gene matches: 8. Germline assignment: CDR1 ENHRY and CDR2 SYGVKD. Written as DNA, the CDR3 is TGTGCCATCAGTCGAACTAGCGGGCCCCTCTCCTACAATGAGCAGTTCTTC. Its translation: CAISRTSGPLSYNEQFF.

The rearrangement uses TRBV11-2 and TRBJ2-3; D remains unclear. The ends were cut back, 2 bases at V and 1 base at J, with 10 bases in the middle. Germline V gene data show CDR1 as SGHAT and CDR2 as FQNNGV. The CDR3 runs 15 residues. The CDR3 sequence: CASSLLGMGTDTQYF. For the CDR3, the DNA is TGTGCCAGCAGCTTACTGGGTATGGGCACAGATACGCAGTATTTT.

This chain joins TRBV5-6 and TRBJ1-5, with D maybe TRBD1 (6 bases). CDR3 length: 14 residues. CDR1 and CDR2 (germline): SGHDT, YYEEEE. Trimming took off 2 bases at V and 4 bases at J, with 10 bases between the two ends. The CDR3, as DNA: TGTGCCAGCAGCTTCACAGGGAGAAATCAGCCCCAGCATTTT. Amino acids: CASSFTGRNQPQHF.

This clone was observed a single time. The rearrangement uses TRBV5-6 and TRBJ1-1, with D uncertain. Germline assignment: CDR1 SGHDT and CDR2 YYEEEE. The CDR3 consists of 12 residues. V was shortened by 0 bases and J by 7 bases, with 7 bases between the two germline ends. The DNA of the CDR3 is TGTGCCAGCAGCTTGGGGGAGGGTGAAGCTTTCTTT. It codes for CASSLGEGEAFF.

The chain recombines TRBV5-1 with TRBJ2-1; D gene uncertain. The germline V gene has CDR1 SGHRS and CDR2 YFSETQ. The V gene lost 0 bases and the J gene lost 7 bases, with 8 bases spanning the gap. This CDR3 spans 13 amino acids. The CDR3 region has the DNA TGCGCCAGCAGCTTGGCTGTCCAGAATGAGCAGTTCTTC. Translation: CASSLAVQNEQFF.

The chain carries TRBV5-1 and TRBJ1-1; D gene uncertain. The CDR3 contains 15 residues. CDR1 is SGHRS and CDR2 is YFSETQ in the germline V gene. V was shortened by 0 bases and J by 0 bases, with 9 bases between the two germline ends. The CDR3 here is CASSLASDLNTEAFF. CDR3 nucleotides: TGCGCCAGCAGCTTGGCATCGGACCTGAACACTGAAGCTTTCTTT.

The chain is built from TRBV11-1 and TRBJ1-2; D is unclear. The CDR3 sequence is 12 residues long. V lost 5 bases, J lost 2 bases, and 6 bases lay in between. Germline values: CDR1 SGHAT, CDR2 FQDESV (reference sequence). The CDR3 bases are TGTGCCAGCAGCCCTGACAACTATGGCTACACCTTC. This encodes CASSPDNYGYTF.

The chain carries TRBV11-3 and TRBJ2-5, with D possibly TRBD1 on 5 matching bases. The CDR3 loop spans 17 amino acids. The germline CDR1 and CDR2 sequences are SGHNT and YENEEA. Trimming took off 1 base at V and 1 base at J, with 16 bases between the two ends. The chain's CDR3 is CASSLVTNRRAQETQYF. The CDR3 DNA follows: TGTGCCAGCAGCTTAGTCACGAACAGGCGCGCCCAAGAGACCCAGTACTTC. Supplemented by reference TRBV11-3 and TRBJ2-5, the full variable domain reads EAGVVQSPRYKIIEKKQPVAFWCNPISGHNTLYWYLQNLGQGPELLIRYENEEAVDDSQLPKDRFSAERLKGVDSTLKIQPAELGDSAVYLCASSLVTNRRAQETQYFGPGTRLLVL.

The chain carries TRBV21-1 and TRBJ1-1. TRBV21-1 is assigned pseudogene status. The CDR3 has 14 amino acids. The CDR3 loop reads CASSKASSPAGTFF. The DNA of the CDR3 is TGTGCCAGCAGCAAAGCGTCGTCTCCGGCGGGGACTTTCTTT.

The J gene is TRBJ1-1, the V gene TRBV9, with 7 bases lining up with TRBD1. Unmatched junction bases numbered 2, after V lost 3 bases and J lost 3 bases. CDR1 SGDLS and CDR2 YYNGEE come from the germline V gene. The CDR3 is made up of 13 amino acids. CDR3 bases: TGTGCCAGCAGCGGACAGGGTTACACTGAAGCTTTCTTT. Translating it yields CASSGQGYTEAFF.

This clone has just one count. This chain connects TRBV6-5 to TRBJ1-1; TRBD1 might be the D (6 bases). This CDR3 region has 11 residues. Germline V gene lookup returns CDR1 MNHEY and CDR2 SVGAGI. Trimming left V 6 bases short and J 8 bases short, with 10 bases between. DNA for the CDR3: TGTGCCAGCAGATTAACAGGGGAAGCTTTCTTT. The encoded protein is CASRLTGEAFF.

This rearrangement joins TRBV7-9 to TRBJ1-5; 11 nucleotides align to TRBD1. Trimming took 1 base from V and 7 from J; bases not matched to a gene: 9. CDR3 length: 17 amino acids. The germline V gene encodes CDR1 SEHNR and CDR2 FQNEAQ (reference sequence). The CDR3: CASSLGGTGGRGQPQHF. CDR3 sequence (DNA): TGTGCCAGCAGCTTAGGAGGGACAGGGGGGAGAGGACAGCCCCAGCATTTT.

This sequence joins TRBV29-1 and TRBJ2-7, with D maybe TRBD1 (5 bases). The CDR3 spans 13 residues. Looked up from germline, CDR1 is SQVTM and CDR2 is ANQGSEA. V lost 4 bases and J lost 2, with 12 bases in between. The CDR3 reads CSVGLLGPYEQYF. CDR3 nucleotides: TGCAGCGTTGGTTTGCTGGGGCCCTACGAGCAGTACTTC.